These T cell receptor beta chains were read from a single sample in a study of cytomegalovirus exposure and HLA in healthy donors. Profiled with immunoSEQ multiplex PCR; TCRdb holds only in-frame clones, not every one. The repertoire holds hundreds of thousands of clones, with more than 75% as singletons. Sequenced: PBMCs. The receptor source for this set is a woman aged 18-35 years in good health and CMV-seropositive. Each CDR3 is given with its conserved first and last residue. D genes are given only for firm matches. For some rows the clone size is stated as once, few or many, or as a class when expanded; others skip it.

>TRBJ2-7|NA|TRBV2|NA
CASSAGKDYEQYF
TGTGCCAGCAGTGCCGGGAAGGACTACGAGCAGTACTTC
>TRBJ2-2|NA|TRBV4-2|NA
CASSLIRGSEGVNTGELFF
TGTGCCAGCAGCCTAATTCGGGGTAGTGAGGGGGTTAACACCGGGGAGCTGTTTTTT
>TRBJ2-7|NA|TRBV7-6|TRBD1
CASSLANRDRGKYEQYF
TGTGCCAGCAGCTTAGCAAATCGGGACAGGGGGAAGTACGAGCAGTACTTC
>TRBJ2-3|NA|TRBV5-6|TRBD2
CASSPAGTSGTDTQYF
TGTGCCAGCAGTCCTGCGGGGACTAGCGGCACAGATACGCAGTATTTT
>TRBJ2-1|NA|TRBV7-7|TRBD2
CASSLDGTSGTDEQFF
TGTGCTAGCAGCTTAGATGGGACTAGCGGGACCGATGAGCAGTTCTTC
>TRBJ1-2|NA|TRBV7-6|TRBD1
CASSFGTGSLYTF
TGTGCCAGCAGCTTCGGGACAGGCAGTCTCTACACCTTC
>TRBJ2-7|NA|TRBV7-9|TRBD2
CASSPSGSYEQYF
TGTGCCAGCAGCCCAAGCGGGAGCTACGAGCAGTACTTC
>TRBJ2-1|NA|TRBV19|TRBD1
CASREPGQGRRDEQFF
TGTGCCAGTAGGGAACCGGGACAGGGAAGGAGGGATGAGCAGTTCTTC
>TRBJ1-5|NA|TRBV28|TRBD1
CASSRAGTGDNQPQHF
TGTGCCAGCAGTCGGGCCGGGACAGGGGACAATCAGCCCCAGCATTTT
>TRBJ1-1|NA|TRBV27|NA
CASSHTMNTEAFF
TGTGCCAGCAGCCACACTATGAACACTGAAGCTTTCTTT
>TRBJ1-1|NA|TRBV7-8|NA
CASSSGRAEAFF
TGTGCCAGCAGCTCTGGGAGGGCTGAAGCTTTCTTT
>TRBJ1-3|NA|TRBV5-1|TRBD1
CASSFGPYRGRYSGNTIYF
TGCGCCAGCAGCTTTGGACCCTACAGGGGGCGATACTCTGGAAACACCATATATTTT
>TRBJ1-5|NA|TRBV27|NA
CASSSADRINQPQHF
TGTGCCAGCAGTTCCGCAGACAGGATAAATCAGCCCCAGCATTTT
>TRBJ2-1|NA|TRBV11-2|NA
CASSLVRGSYNEQFF
TGTGCCAGCAGCTTAGTTCGGGGCTCCTACAATGAGCAGTTCTTC
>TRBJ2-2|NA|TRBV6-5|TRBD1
CASSYSGTVNTGELFF
TGTGCCAGCAGTTACTCCGGGACAGTAAACACCGGGGAGCTGTTTTTT
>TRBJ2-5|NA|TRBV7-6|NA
CASSLEVFGSFRGQETQYF
TGTGCCAGCAGCTTAGAGGTGTTTGGGAGCTTCAGGGGCCAAGAGACCCAGTACTTC
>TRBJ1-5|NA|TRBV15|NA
CATSRGYTYQPQHF
TGTGCCACCAGCAGAGGATACACCTATCAGCCCCAGCATTTT
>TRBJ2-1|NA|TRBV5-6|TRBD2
CASSLRGTSGSGDEQFF
TGTGCCAGCAGCCTGAGGGGTACTAGCGGGAGTGGAGATGAGCAGTTCTTC
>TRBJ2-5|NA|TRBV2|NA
CASSGTGAEGPWETQYF
TGTGCCAGCAGTGGCACAGGGGCGGAGGGTCCATGGGAGACCCAGTACTTC
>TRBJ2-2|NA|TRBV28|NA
CASSLNPTGGTGELFF
TGTGCCAGCAGTTTAAACCCCACGGGTGGCACCGGGGAGCTGTTTTTT
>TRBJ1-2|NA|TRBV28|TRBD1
CASSAQTGVPYGYTF
TGTGCCAGCAGTGCCCAGACAGGGGTCCCCTATGGCTACACCTTC
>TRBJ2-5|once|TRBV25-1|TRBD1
CASSRYGTGRETQYF
TGTGCCAGCAGTAGATACGGGACAGGGCGGGAGACCCAGTACTTC
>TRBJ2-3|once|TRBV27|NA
CASSWGTTDTQYF
TGTGCCAGCAGTTGGGGGACTACAGATACGCAGTATTTT
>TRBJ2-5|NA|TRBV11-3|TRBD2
CASSSGASGSQETQYF
TGTGCCAGCAGCTCAGGGGCTAGCGGGAGTCAAGAGACCCAGTACTTC
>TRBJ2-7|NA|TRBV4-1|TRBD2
CASSRGLAGGYEQYF
TGCGCCAGCAGCCGTGGACTAGCGGGAGGCTACGAGCAGTACTTC
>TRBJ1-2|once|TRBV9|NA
CASSVDGVSGYTF
TGTGCCAGCAGCGTAGACGGGGTCAGCGGCTACACCTTC
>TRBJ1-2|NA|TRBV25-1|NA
CASSLGGTNYGYTF
TGTGCCAGCAGTTTAGGGGGAACTAACTATGGCTACACCTTC
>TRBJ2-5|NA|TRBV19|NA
CASASTDQETQYF
TGTGCCAGCGCCTCGACAGACCAAGAGACCCAGTACTTC
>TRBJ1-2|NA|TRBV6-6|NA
CASSPPGTIYGYTF
TGTGCCAGCAGCCCCCCCGGGACTATCTATGGCTACACCTTC
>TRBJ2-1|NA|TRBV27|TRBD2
CASSLGLAGGGGEQFF
TGTGCCAGCAGTTTAGGGCTAGCGGGGGGGGGAGGTGAGCAGTTCTTC
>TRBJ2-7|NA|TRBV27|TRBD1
CASRSGTGYYEQYF
TGTGCCAGCAGGTCCGGGACAGGGTACTACGAGCAGTACTTC
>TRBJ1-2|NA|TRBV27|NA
CASSLSDGQALRNGYTF
TGTGCCAGCAGTTTATCCGATGGGCAGGCCCTTAGGAATGGCTACACCTTC
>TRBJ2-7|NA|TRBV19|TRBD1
CASRGTGRPYEQYF
TGTGCCAGTAGGGGGACAGGGCGACCCTACGAGCAGTACTTC
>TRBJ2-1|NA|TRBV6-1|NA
CASSRGAGRNEQFF
TGTGCCAGCAGCCGGGGGGCAGGGAGAAATGAGCAGTTCTTC
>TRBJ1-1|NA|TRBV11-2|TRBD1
CASSHQGQQGARTEAFF
TGTGCCAGCAGCCACCAGGGTCAACAGGGGGCGCGAACTGAAGCTTTCTTT
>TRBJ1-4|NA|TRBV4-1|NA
CASSQATGVNEKLFF
TGCGCCAGCAGCCAAGCGACAGGTGTTAATGAAAAACTGTTTTTT
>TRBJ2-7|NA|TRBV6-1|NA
CASMTPDRNYEQYF
TGTGCCAGCATGACACCCGACAGGAACTACGAGCAGTACTTC
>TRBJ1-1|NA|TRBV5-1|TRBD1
CASGTGTGNTEAFF
TGCGCCAGCGGTACCGGGACAGGGAACACTGAAGCTTTCTTT
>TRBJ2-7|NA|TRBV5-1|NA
CASALAMSYEQYF
TGCGCCAGCGCCCTCGCGATGTCCTACGAGCAGTACTTC
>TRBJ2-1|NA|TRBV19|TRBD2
CASSIGERSSGRPGKQFF
TGTGCCAGTAGTATAGGGGAGCGGTCCAGCGGGAGACCGGGGAAGCAGTTCTTC
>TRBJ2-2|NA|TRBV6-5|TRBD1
CASTNGDRDTGELFF
TGTGCCAGCACCAATGGGGACAGGGATACCGGGGAGCTGTTTTTT
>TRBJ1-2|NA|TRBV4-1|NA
CASSQASGSYGYTF
TGCGCCAGCAGCCAAGCATCAGGGTCCTATGGCTACACCTTC
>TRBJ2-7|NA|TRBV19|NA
CASSTRSPGYEQYF
TGTGCCAGTAGTACCCGTAGCCCTGGCTACGAGCAGTACTTC
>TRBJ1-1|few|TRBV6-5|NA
CASSYNNYEAFF
TGTGCCAGCAGTTACAACAACTACGAAGCTTTCTTT
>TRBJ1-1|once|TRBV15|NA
CATSREGLEAFF
TGTGCCACCAGCAGAGAGGGACTTGAAGCTTTCTTT
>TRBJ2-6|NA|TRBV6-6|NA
CASSYGSSGANVLTF
TGTGCCAGCAGTTACGGCAGCTCTGGGGCCAACGTCCTGACTTTC
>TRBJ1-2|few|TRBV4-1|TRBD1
CASSHSGTASYGYTF
TGCGCCAGCAGCCACTCTGGGACAGCTTCCTATGGCTACACCTTC
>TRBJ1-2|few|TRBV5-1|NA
CASSLAPQGRYTF
TGCGCCAGCAGCTTGGCTCCCCAGGGCCGCTACACCTTC
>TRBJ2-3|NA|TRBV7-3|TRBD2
CASSLWASGSADTQYF
TGTGCCAGCAGCTTATGGGCTAGCGGGAGTGCAGATACGCAGTATTTT
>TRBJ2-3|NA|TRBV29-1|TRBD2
CSVEEGGGHGDTQYF
TGCAGCGTTGAAGAGGGGGGAGGGCACGGAGATACGCAGTATTTT
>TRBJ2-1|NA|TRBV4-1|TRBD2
CASSQPRGATSGHNEQFF
TGCGCCAGCAGCCAACCAAGAGGCGCGACTAGCGGACACAATGAGCAGTTCTTC
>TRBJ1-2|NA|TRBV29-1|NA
CSVPSGGGYTF
TGCAGCGTTCCCAGCGGAGGGGGCTACACCTTC
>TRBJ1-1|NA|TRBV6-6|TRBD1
CASSTDRGVPEAFF
TGTGCCAGCAGTACCGACAGGGGGGTCCCCGAAGCTTTCTTT
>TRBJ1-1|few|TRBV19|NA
CASSIEAGNTEAFF
TGTGCCAGTAGTATAGAAGCAGGGAACACTGAAGCTTTCTTT